Given below is one T cell receptor (beta chain) in context. Method: immunoSEQ multiplex PCR; TCRdb's copy keeps in-frame clones and lacks some. Of tens of thousands of clones listed, around 91% are singletons. This record belongs to a study of PD-L1 blockade in urothelial cancer. Study-wide background: Atezolizumab (1,200 mg intravenously every 3 weeks) began in the mid-2010s for patients.

CDR1 is SGHKS, CDR2 YYEKEE, per germline (reference sequence). V was pared by 5 bases and J by 6 bases, with 10 bases of the junction left unmatched. The CDR3 covers 14 residues. Described time point: pretreatment peripheral blood. The starting material was PBMCs, obtained around atezolizumab (anti-PD-L1) treatment. This chain connects TRBV5-5 to TRBJ2-5; 7 bases are shared with TRBD1. The receptor's source is a man in his 60s with urothelial cancer. CDR3 amino acids: CASRRGTVGKTQYF. The DNA of the CDR3 is TGTGCCAGCAGAAGAGGGACAGTAGGAAAGACCCAGTACTTC.